The rows below give T cell receptor beta chains drawn from one sample of a study of OX40 agonist ivuxolimab in advanced cancers. Method: immunoSEQ multiplex PCR; TCRdb's copy keeps in-frame clones and lacks some. The sample lists roughly 90,000 clones; under 95% were seen once. The material was CD4+ or CD8+ T cells sorted from blood, obtained in a trial of the OX40 agonist ivuxolimab. The receptor set was obtained from an adult with an advanced solid tumor such as melanoma, head and neck, liver or kidney cancer. The conserved cysteine and the conserved F or W are not part of the CDR3 here.

TRBV2,TRBJ1-6,ASSDRGSYNSPLH
TRBV6-6,TRBJ2-7,ASSSRGLAGEREQY
TRBV7-9,TRBJ2-1,ASSLSGFTYNEQF
TRBV18,TRBJ1-5,ASSPDNNQPQH
TRBV6-4,TRBJ2-2,ASSQEGAGELF
TRBV19,TRBJ2-7,ASRQDRASYEQY
TRBV7-8,TRBJ2-1,ASSLELYSYNEQF
TRBV28,TRBJ1-5,ASSLYSGHQPQH
TRBV28,TRBJ1-2,ASSGSYGYT
TRBV6-5,TRBJ1-2,ASRVRTGGAYT
TRBV5-4,TRBJ2-2,ASSGRAVTGELF
TRBV7-9,TRBJ1-5,ASSRAGHNQPQH
TRBV2,TRBJ1-3,ASSEWGGSGNTIY
TRBV9,TRBJ2-1,ASSIRLAGSPHEQF
TRBV2,TRBJ1-6,ASRDRVNSPLH
TRBV28,TRBJ2-7,ASRLAGDNYEQY
TRBV28,TRBJ2-7,ASSQRKDRKTYEQY
TRBV9,TRBJ1-1,ASSHYGATEAF
TRBV4-3,TRBJ2-1,ASSQDLLTSGRTGSYNEQF
TRBV18,TRBJ1-4,ASSPGARNEKLF
TRBV28,TRBJ2-7,ASSLGSSSGSSYEQY
TRBV19,TRBJ1-4,ASSTRAGQGTNEKLF
TRBV7-2,TRBJ1-5,ASSVDQVSNQPQH
TRBV7-2,TRBJ1-3,ASSLFWGGSGNTIY
TRBV28,TRBJ1-5,ASRAMDRGNQPQH
TRBV15,TRBJ2-5,ATSRDIETQY
TRBV7-9,TRBJ2-1,ASSLTDNEQF
TRBV6-5,TRBJ1-2,ASSYSYRVRSYGYT
TRBV5-1,TRBJ1-4,ASSAMTGSNEKLF
TRBV28,TRBJ2-3,AVPQGGNTDTQY
TRBV6-5,TRBJ1-2,ASSSTKSNGYT
TRBV29-1,TRBJ2-5,SGELIGTQY